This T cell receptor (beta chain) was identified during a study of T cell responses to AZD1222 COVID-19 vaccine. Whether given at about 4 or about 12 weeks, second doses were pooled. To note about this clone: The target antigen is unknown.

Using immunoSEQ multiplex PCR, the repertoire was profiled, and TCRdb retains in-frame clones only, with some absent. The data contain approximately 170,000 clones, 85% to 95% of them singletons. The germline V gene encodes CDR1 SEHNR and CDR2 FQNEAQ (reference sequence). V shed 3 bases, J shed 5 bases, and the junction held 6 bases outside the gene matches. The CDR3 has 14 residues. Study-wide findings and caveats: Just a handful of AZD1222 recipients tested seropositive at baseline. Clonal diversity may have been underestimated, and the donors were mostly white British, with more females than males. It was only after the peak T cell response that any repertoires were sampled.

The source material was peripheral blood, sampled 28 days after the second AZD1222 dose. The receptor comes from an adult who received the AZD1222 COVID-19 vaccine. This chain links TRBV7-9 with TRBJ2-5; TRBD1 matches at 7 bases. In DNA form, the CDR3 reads TGTGCCAGCAGCTTGCAGGGGGTGGAGGAGACCCAGTACTTC. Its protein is CASSLQGVEETQYF.